The T cell receptor (beta chain) described here comes from a study of beta chain features in type 1 diabetes. The table lists this clone with a few counts. Its antigen is as yet unknown. Expressed TCRB transcripts were sequenced, since all the RNA that had been isolated was reverse transcribed. Generated by immunoSEQ multiplex PCR, the TCRdb table keeps only in-frame clones and is missing some. The sample records approximately 150,000 clones, about 13% being singletons. Study-wide findings and caveats: PCR might preferentially amplify shorter templates, equally in patients and controls. Shorter TCRB CDR3s, moderately but significantly so, marked every one of the four CD4+ subsets in Type 1 diabetes patients.

Input material: central memory CD4+ T cells from blood. This clonotype originated in a man aged 18 to 30 with type 1 diabetes.

CDR3: CSVVDRLRRAFF. The DNA of the CDR3 is TGCAGCGTTGTAGACAGGCTTCGTCGGGCTTTCTTT. The rearrangement links TRBV29-1 to TRBJ1-1; possible D gene TRBD1, 6 bases. The CDR3 loop spans 12 amino acids. V dropped 4 bases and J dropped 11 bases, with 17 bases sitting between them. CDR1 and CDR2 (germline): SQVTM, ANQGSEA.